This T cell receptor (beta chain) originates from a study of CD8+CD57+ T cells in acquired aplastic anemia. Overall study: Yields of DNA that came from sorted CD4+ and CD8+ cells averaged about 3 ug.

Comments on this clonotype: The antigen is not known.

Genomic DNA, the template, was used for profiling of the TCR beta VDJ and CDR3. Using its own MiXCR run on the reads, TCRdb lists one record per CDR3 protein. In the table there are 150,000 to 200,000 distinct CDR3 sequences, roughly 43% of which are singletons. Germline lookup yields CDR1 SNHLY and CDR2 FYNNEI. CDR3 size: 15 residues. V was clipped by 4 bases and J by 9 bases; unmatched bases: 10. General study points: Overlap between patients and controls comprised 25 to 35 CD8+ CDR3 sequences.

Individuals selected for sequencing had exhibited CD8+CD57+ cell expansion on flow cytometry. Sequencing was performed on sorted CD4+, CD8+, or CD8+CD57+ T cells (not recorded which) from PBMCs. The chain combines TRBV2 with TRBJ2-1, with 9 bases lining up with TRBD2. The source of this sequence is a human donor with aplastic anemia. The CDR3 DNA reads TGTGCCAGCAGTGTGACGGCGGGGGGGTTTAGTGAGCAGTTCTTC. The encoded protein is CASSVTAGGFSEQFF.